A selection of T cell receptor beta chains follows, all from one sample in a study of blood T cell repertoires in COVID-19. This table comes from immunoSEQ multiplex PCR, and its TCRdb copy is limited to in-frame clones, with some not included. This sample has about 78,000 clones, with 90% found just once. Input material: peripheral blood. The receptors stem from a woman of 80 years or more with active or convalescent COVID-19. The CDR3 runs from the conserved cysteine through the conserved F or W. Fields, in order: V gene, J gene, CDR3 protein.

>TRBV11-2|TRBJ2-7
CASSGTSGAHEQYF
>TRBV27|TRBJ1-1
CASSIQGADLVFAFF
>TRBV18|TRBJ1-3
CASGAEAGNTIYF
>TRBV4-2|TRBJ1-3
CASSQEPGSGNTIYF
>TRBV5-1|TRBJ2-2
CASSTGDWNTGELFF
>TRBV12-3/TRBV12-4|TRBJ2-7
CASSLASGSEQYF
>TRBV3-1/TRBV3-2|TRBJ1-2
CASSQLLGQGELGYGYTF
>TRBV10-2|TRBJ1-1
CASKRQNTEAFF
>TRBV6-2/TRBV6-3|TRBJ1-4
CASSRGGLNEKLFF
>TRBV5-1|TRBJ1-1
CASSETGANTEAFF
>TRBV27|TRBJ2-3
CASSFEYARADTQYF
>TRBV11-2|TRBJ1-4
CASSGTGGRSTTNEKLFF
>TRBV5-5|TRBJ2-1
CASSLAEWGTDEQFF
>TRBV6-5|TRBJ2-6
CASSQQVSGANVLTF
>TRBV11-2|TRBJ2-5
CASSLDRGEETQYF
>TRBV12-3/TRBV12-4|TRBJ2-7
CASSLALHEQYF
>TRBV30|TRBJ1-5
CAWSGDRGEPQHF
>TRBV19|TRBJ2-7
CASSTSGAYEQYF
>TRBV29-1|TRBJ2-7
CSVSLGPGLEEQYF
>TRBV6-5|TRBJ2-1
CASSYKMNGDNEQFF
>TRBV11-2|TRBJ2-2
CASTITSGRAGELFF
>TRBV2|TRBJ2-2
CASSERLAGDTGELFF
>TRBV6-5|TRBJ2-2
CATEAGAYTGELFF
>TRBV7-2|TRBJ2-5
CASSPTRDSETQYF
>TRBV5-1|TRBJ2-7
CASSPDRAPYEQYF
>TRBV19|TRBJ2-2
CASSPLAGKGELFF
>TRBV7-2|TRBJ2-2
CASSLLKEGGELFF
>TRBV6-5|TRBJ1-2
CASRPVTGGVEGYTF
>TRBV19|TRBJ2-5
CASSPGLALVGTQYF
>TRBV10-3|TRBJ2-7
CAISAGQGAREQYF
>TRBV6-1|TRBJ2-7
CASSESGQGTYEQYF
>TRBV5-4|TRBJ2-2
CASSTTTGWDTGELFF